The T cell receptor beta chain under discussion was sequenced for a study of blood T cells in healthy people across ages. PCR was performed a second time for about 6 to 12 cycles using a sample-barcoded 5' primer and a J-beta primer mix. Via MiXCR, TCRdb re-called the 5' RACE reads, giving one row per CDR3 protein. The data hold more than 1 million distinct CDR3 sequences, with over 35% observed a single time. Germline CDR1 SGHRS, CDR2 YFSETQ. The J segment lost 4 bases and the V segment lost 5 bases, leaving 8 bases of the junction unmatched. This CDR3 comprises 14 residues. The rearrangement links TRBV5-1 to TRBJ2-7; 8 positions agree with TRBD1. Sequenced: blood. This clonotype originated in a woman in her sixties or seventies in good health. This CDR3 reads CASRLPGTGYEQYF. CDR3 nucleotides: TGCGCCAGCAGGCTACCCGGGACAGGATACGAGCAGTACTTC.